Listed below are T cell receptor beta chains from one sample, sequenced in a study of blood T cell repertoires in COVID-19. Only in-frame clones appear in the TCRdb table, and some are missing; sequencing was by immunoSEQ multiplex PCR. The sample includes roughly 150,000 clones, around four fifths of them seen just once. The sample taken for sequencing was peripheral blood. All receptors come from a woman aged 70 to 79 who had recovered from COVID-19. CDR3s include the opening cysteine and the closing phenylalanine or tryptophan. A D gene is named only where the DNA matches it firmly. Expanded clones are given a class, and other clones once, few, many or no size at all.

cdr3_aa cdr3_nt clone_size j_call v_call d_call
CATSRDRGREVFF TGTGCCACCAGCAGAGATCGGGGTCGAGAGGTGTTCTTC . TRBJ2-1 TRBV15 .
CASSSTAGADTQYF TGTGCCAGCAGCTCCACGGCGGGAGCAGATACGCAGTATTTT . TRBJ2-3 TRBV7-9 TRBD2
CASGVGDGGQYF TGTGCCAGCGGCGTGGGAGATGGTGGGCAGTACTTC . TRBJ2-7 TRBV14 .
CASNSGQTDTQYF TGTGCCAGCAATAGCGGGCAAACAGATACGCAGTATTTT . TRBJ2-3 TRBV6-6 TRBD2
CASSLAGQPQHF TGCGCCAGCAGCTTGGCGGGTCAGCCCCAGCATTTT . TRBJ1-5 TRBV5-1 .
CASSRDREGYGYTF TGTGCCAGTAGTAGGGACAGGGAAGGGTATGGCTACACCTTC . TRBJ1-2 TRBV19 TRBD1
CASGRPGTDTQYF TGTGCCAGCGGGCGCCCTGGCACAGATACGCAGTATTTT few TRBJ2-3 TRBV2 .
CASSGTGGLATNEKLFF TGTGCCAGCAGTGGGACAGGGGGCCTGGCGACTAATGAAAAACTGTTTTTT . TRBJ1-4 TRBV2 TRBD1
CASSTGQGNQPQHF TGTGCCAGTAGTACCGGACAGGGGAATCAGCCCCAGCATTTT . TRBJ1-5 TRBV19 TRBD1
CASSQLGQGGSPLHF TGCGCCAGCAGCCAACTCGGGCAGGGGGGTTCACCCCTCCACTTT few TRBJ1-6 TRBV4-1 TRBD1
CASSERGLPITYEQYF TGTGCCAGCAGTGAAAGGGGACTACCGATAACCTACGAGCAGTACTTC . TRBJ2-7 TRBV2 TRBD2
CATSRGGAGKEKLFF TGTGCCACCAGCAGAGGTGGGGCGGGGAAGGAAAAACTGTTTTTT . TRBJ1-4 TRBV15 .
CASSTQGGGGYEQYF TGTGCCAGCAGCACCCAGGGGGGAGGAGGCTACGAGCAGTACTTC . TRBJ2-7 TRBV7-6 .
CASSMMGARTVKKLFF TGTGCCAGTAGTATGATGGGGGCGCGGACAGTAAAAAAACTGTTTTTT . TRBJ1-4 TRBV19 .
CASSLAGSTGSLTDTQYF TGTGCCAGCAGCTTGGCCGGGTCAACAGGGAGTTTAACAGATACGCAGTATTTT . TRBJ2-3 TRBV5-8 .
CATSRAGYYGYTF TGTGCCACCAGCAGAGCGGGGTACTATGGCTACACCTTC . TRBJ1-2 TRBV15 .
CASSPREALYGYTF TGTGCCAGCAGCCCCAGGGAGGCCCTCTATGGCTACACCTTC . TRBJ1-2 TRBV7-6 .
CASSPPGGRGVNTEAFF TGTGCCAGCAGCCCCCCCGGGGGGAGGGGTGTCAACACTGAAGCTTTCTTT . TRBJ1-1 TRBV5-6 .
CASSLVWGDQETQYF TGTGCCAGCAGCCTGGTCTGGGGGGACCAAGAGACCCAGTACTTC . TRBJ2-5 TRBV3-1/TRBV3-2 .
CASSLSWDRGDTQYF TGTGCCAGCAGCTTATCATGGGACAGGGGTGATACGCAGTATTTT few TRBJ2-3 TRBV11-3 TRBD1
CASSVDGTGMNIQYF TGTGCCAGCAGCGTAGATGGGACAGGGATGAACATTCAGTACTTC . TRBJ2-4 TRBV9 TRBD1
CASSGQAGTNEKLFF TGCGCCAGCAGCGGGCAGGCCGGAACTAATGAAAAACTGTTTTTT once TRBJ1-4 TRBV5-1 .
CASSLVGPGANVLTF TGTGCCAGCAGTTTGGTGGGGCCCGGGGCCAACGTCCTGACTTTC . TRBJ2-6 TRBV28 .
CASSPSRGIYGYTF TGCGCCAGCAGCCCATCCAGGGGAATCTATGGCTACACCTTC . TRBJ1-2 TRBV4-3 .
CASSPRQWTEAFF TGCGCCAGCAGCCCCAGACAGTGGACTGAAGCTTTCTTT . TRBJ1-1 TRBV5-1 .
CASSQDEGRRGTGELFF TGTGCCAGCAGCCAAGATGAGGGGCGGAGGGGCACCGGGGAGCTGTTTTTT . TRBJ2-2 TRBV3-1/TRBV3-2 .
CASSPGQAWANYGYTF TGCGCCAGCAGCCCCGGACAGGCCTGGGCTAACTATGGCTACACCTTC . TRBJ1-2 TRBV5-1 TRBD1
CASSLGLRETQYF TGCGCCAGCAGCCTGGGACTAAGAGAGACCCAGTACTTC once TRBJ2-5 TRBV5-1 TRBD2
CASNILGQGEAFF TGTGCCAGCAATATACTCGGACAGGGTGAAGCTTTCTTT . TRBJ1-1 TRBV6-5 TRBD1
CASSETRDRGEKLFF TGTGCCAGCAGTGAAACCCGGGACAGGGGTGAAAAACTGTTTTTT . TRBJ1-4 TRBV6-1 TRBD1
CASSQESGVRAGIQYF TGTGCCAGCAGCCAAGAATCAGGGGTCCGGGCGGGCATTCAGTACTTC few TRBJ2-4 TRBV4-2 .
CATTSAASYNEQFF TGTGCCACCACCTCGGCGGCATCCTACAATGAGCAGTTCTTC few TRBJ2-1 TRBV25-1 .
CASSATGNSYEQYF TGTGCCAGCAGCGCCACAGGAAACTCCTACGAGCAGTACTTC . TRBJ2-7 TRBV9 .
CASSAHGDSSYNEQFF TGTGCCAGTAGTGCCCACGGGGATAGCTCCTACAATGAGCAGTTCTTC . TRBJ2-1 TRBV19 .
CASSHPSGGYTF TGTGCCAGCAGCCACCCCAGCGGTGGCTACACCTTC . TRBJ1-2 TRBV3-1/TRBV3-2 .
CATSEPGTSPKNEQFF TGTGCCACCAGTGAGCCCGGGACTAGCCCCAAAAATGAGCAGTTCTTC . TRBJ2-1 TRBV24-1 TRBD2
CASSQVSLGAGELFF TGCGCCAGCAGCCAAGTGTCCCTGGGGGCAGGGGAGCTGTTTTTT . TRBJ2-2 TRBV4-1 .
CASSLLGQGEGDTQYF TGTGCCAGCAGCTTATTGGGACAGGGGGAGGGAGATACGCAGTATTTT . TRBJ2-3 TRBV7-9 TRBD1
CASSSLDSYRPGAFF TGTGCCAGCAGTTCCCTCGACAGTTACCGTCCCGGAGCTTTCTTT . TRBJ1-1 TRBV6-5 .
CATSDLLLGTLRDGMCSNQPQHF TGTGCCACCAGTGATTTGTTACTCGGGACACTCCGGGACGGCATGTGTAGCAATCAGCCCCAGCATTTT . TRBJ1-5 TRBV24-1 .
CASSPTGLDDNEQFF TGTGCCAGCAGTCCCACGGGACTGGACGACAATGAGCAGTTCTTC . TRBJ2-1 TRBV28 .